Listed below are T cell receptor beta chains from one sample, sequenced in a study of sequential checkpoint blockade in melanoma. Only in-frame clones appear in the TCRdb table, and some are missing; sequencing was by immunoSEQ multiplex PCR. The sample has roughly 2,900 clones; about three fifths are singletons. The specimen comprised CD8+ T cells sorted from blood (inferred from file names), sampled from a patient given nivolumab and ipilimumab in sequence. Source of these receptors: a human donor with melanoma. CDR3s include the opening cysteine and the closing phenylalanine or tryptophan. Each record gives: V gene, clone size, D gene, J gene, CDR3 protein, CDR3 DNA. The D gene is left open where the match is weak. Part of the rows lack a size; the others show once, few, many or a class for expanded clones.

TRBV9	NA	NA	TRBJ1-3	CASSVGGGPGSGNTIYF	TGTGCCAGCAGCGTAGGAGGGGGTCCTGGCTCTGGAAACACCATATATTTT
TRBV7-9	few	TRBD1	TRBJ2-3	CASSLVRTGSTDTQYF	TGTGCCAGCAGCTTAGTCAGGACAGGAAGCACAGATACGCAGTATTTT
TRBV15	NA	NA	TRBJ2-1	CATSGAGETYNEQFF	TGTGCCACCAGCGGAGCCGGGGAAACCTACAATGAGCAGTTCTTC
TRBV29-1	NA	NA	TRBJ2-1	CSIDYNEQFF	TGCAGCATAGACTACAATGAGCAGTTCTTC
TRBV27	NA	TRBD2	TRBJ2-5	CASSFGTSSGETQYF	TGTGCCAGCAGTTTCGGGACTAGTAGTGGAGAGACCCAGTACTTC
TRBV19	few	NA	TRBJ2-7	CASSIGRGAYEQYF	TGTGCCAGTAGTATTGGCAGGGGGGCCTACGAGCAGTACTTC
TRBV5-1	NA	NA	TRBJ2-7	CASSLGTDSYEQYF	TGCGCCAGCAGCTTGGGGACAGACTCCTACGAGCAGTACTTC
TRBV30	NA	TRBD2	TRBJ2-7	CAWSVDLAGGYEQYF	TGTGCCTGGAGTGTAGACCTAGCGGGGGGCTACGAGCAGTACTTC
TRBV19	once	NA	TRBJ1-1	CASSYSTGLGAFF	TGTGCCAGTAGCTACTCCACCGGACTGGGAGCTTTCTTT
TRBV7-3	NA	TRBD2	TRBJ2-7	CASSSSGSGGDEQYF	TGTGCCAGCAGCTCGAGCGGGAGCGGGGGGGACGAGCAGTACTTC
TRBV10-2	NA	TRBD2	TRBJ2-7	CASSESASGSSYEQYF	TGCGCCAGCAGTGAGTCGGCTAGCGGGAGCTCCTACGAGCAGTACTTC
TRBV19	NA	NA	TRBJ2-7	CASSAPGSPYEQYF	TGTGCCAGTAGTGCCCCCGGGTCCCCCTACGAGCAGTACTTC
TRBV7-9	NA	TRBD2	TRBJ2-1	CASSSGIAGLYNEQFF	TGTGCCAGCAGCTCCGGGATAGCGGGACTTTACAATGAGCAGTTCTTC
TRBV4-3	NA	TRBD2	TRBJ2-5	CASSQLAGGPETQYF	TGCGCCAGCAGCCAATTAGCGGGGGGGCCGGAGACCCAGTACTTC
TRBV4-2	NA	TRBD2	TRBJ2-3	CASSPLAGGPPDTQYF	TGTGCCAGCAGCCCCTTAGCGGGGGGGCCCCCAGATACGCAGTATTTT
TRBV7-9	NA	NA	TRBJ2-1	CASSLVALAYNEQFF	TGTGCCAGCAGCTTAGTAGCGCTCGCCTACAATGAGCAGTTCTTC
TRBV4-1	NA	NA	TRBJ2-5	CASSHTSSGETQYF	TGCGCCAGCAGCCACACTTCAAGCGGGGAGACCCAGTACTTC